The rows below give T cell receptor beta chains drawn from one sample of a study of CXCR3-negative and CXCR3-positive naive CD8 T cells. Each CDR3 protein gets one entry in TCRdb, which reprocessed the 5' RACE reads and gives no DNA. Its clone listing holds 84,000 or so distinct CDR3 sequences. The specimen sequenced was naive CXCR3- CD8+ T cells from blood. Receptors were obtained from a human donor in good health. Some clones in this sample may be carry-over from other donors' samples. Both conserved end residues are part of each CDR3.

J,V,length,CDR3
TRBJ2-5,TRBV2,15,CASSGAGGPRETQYF
TRBJ1-1,TRBV29-1,13,CSADDGGSAEAFF
TRBJ1-2,TRBV4-3,15,CASSQERQDNYGYTF
TRBJ2-7,TRBV13,13,CASSSGTSYEQYF
TRBJ2-3,TRBV29-1,12,CSVWRGPNTQYF
TRBJ2-1,TRBV6-5,15,CASSSRGLEVNEQFF
TRBJ2-3,TRBV7-2,18,CASSLLVTGQGVTDTQYF
TRBJ2-7,TRBV2,15,CASSEGRTALVEQYF
TRBJ2-5,TRBV7-9,15,CASSDQGGAEGTQYF
TRBJ1-5,TRBV7-9,18,CASSFIGTRRLSYQPQHF
TRBJ1-5,TRBV5-6,16,CASSLADGLYNQPQHF
TRBJ2-1,TRBV30,13,CAWSSTGLAELFF
TRBJ1-2,TRBV6-1,12,CASSEGTYGYTF
TRBJ2-7,TRBV5-1,14,CASSARRDVYEQYF
TRBJ2-1,TRBV20-1,12,CSRQSGSIEQFF
TRBJ2-7,TRBV7-2,15,CASSLFRDRLYEQYF
TRBJ2-1,TRBV7-9,13,CASSLVNSNEQFF
TRBJ1-1,TRBV6-5,16,CASSYSNGQRGTEAFF
TRBJ1-6,TRBV28,13,CASSFPRRSPLRF
TRBJ2-7,TRBV28,17,CASSSGGTIVVSYEQYF
TRBJ2-1,TRBV12-3/TRBV12-4,13,CASSPRLVYEQFF
TRBJ1-2,TRBV7-9,15,CASSASGTGYYGYTF
TRBJ2-1,TRBV7-2,15,CASSLVEIGYNEQFF
TRBJ2-1,TRBV12-3/TRBV12-4,15,CASSSTGGAMNEQFF
TRBJ2-2,TRBV29-1,15,CSAAGRAPNTGELFF
TRBJ2-1,TRBV23-1,15,CASSQLNRGGNEQFF
TRBJ2-5,TRBV7-7,15,CASTIGSSGAETQYF
TRBJ2-7,TRBV7-9,13,CASSPAESDEQYF
TRBJ2-2,TRBV6-2/TRBV6-3,16,CASSYSKAGSPGELFF
TRBJ2-1,TRBV29-1,11,CSVIRDDEQFF
TRBJ1-1,TRBV15,13,CATSRDAGTEAFF
TRBJ2-3,TRBV9,15,CASSVESGSTDTQYF
TRBJ2-1,TRBV11-2,17,CASSLRDSYSSYNEQFF
TRBJ2-7,TRBV7-8,16,CASSLGRSGAYYEQYF
TRBJ2-7,TRBV4-3,14,CASSTGTGLYEQYF
TRBJ2-7,TRBV3-1,14,CASSQEGGRYEQYF
TRBJ2-7,TRBV11-1,16,CASSWTGTETTYEQYF
TRBJ2-7,TRBV19,14,CASSIGTGSYEQYF
TRBJ2-1,TRBV7-2,14,CASSLSSQINEQFF
TRBJ2-7,TRBV29-1,13,CSVYGGLYYEQYF
TRBJ1-5,TRBV27,12,CASSFPGMTQHF
TRBJ2-2,TRBV6-5,15,CASSYADTNTGELFF
TRBJ1-2,TRBV5-1,17,CASSSLGEEGPYYGYTF
TRBJ2-7,TRBV29-1,14,CSARLAGSSYEQYF
TRBJ1-3,TRBV6-6,16,CASSYSGLLSGNTIYF
TRBJ2-2,TRBV28,15,CASSSGQTNTGELFF
TRBJ2-1,TRBV6-5,18,CASSYFPRLAGLDNEQFF
TRBJ2-1,TRBV6-2/TRBV6-3,15,CASRTTSGSFNEQFF
TRBJ2-7,TRBV6-2/TRBV6-3,14,CASSSGGDSDEQYF
TRBJ2-7,TRBV3-1,14,CASSQAGLADEQYF
TRBJ2-3,TRBV3-1,17,CASSQEERGVYTDTQYF
TRBJ2-7,TRBV7-9,16,CASTHGRGLFGDEQYF
TRBJ2-2,TRBV11-2,16,CASSWGLAGVTGELFF
TRBJ2-2,TRBV29-1,11,CSVWATGELFF
TRBJ2-3,TRBV14,13,CASSHGQGHTQYF